This T cell receptor (beta chain) was observed in a study of T cell changes during pregnancy in multiple sclerosis. Trimming took 5 bases from V and 3 from J; bases not matched to a gene: 7. The germline CDR1 and CDR2 sequences are MNHEY and SMNVEV (reference sequence). The CDR3 is made up of 15 amino acids. The repertoire was sequenced with immunoSEQ multiplex PCR; TCRdb's copy has only in-frame clones and lacks some. Here the sample spans tens of thousands of clones, under 95% being singletons. The material sequenced was CD8+ T cells from peripheral blood mononuclear cells, taken in the third trimester of pregnancy. This chain joins TRBV27 and TRBJ2-7; 10 bases line up with TRBD1. The receptor's source is a female donor with multiple sclerosis, enrolled in a pregnancy study. This CDR3 reads CASSDSGTGVYEQYF. The CDR3 bases are TGTGCCAGCAGTGATTCCGGGACAGGGGTCTACGAGCAGTACTTC.